The 19 T cell receptor beta chains listed next were all sequenced from one sample in a study of graft-versus-host responses after intestinal transplantation. Their antigen targets remain unknown. The method was immunoSEQ multiplex PCR; TCRdb's version includes in-frame clones alone and lacks a portion of them. The table shows about 130,000 clones, with over 90% occurring only once. This material consisted of unstimulated CD4+ T cells sorted from spleen or lymph node cells, taken before intestinal transplant. The receptors stem from a human donor who received an intestinal transplant.

The chain couples TRBV6-5 to TRBJ2-3; D is possibly TRBD1 or TRBD2 (6 bases each). Germline V CDR1 and CDR2: MNHEY, SVGAGI. The CDR3 extends over 15 amino acids. With 5 bases removed from V and 1 base from J, the gap between germline ends came to 13 bases. The CDR3 sequence: CASSKGGPRTDTQYF. The CDR3 DNA sequence: TGTGCCAGCAGTAAGGGGGGACCGCGCACAGATACGCAGTATTTT.

The chain employs TRBV7-9 and TRBJ2-6; no definite D call. Looked up from germline, CDR1 is SEHNR and CDR2 is FQNEAQ (reference sequence). Trimming stripped 9 bases from V and 1 base from J, with 19 bases between. The CDR3 spans 17 residues. CDR3 coding DNA: TGTGCCAGTACGGGCAGAACTACGCTATCTGGGGCCAACGTCCTGACTTTC. Its protein product is CASTGRTTLSGANVLTF.

The chain links TRBV5-6 to TRBJ1-1, with unresolved D. Germline V gene sequence: CDR1 SGHDT, CDR2 YYEEEE. The V gene lost 4 bases and the J gene lost 5 bases, with 15 bases spanning the gap. The CDR3 totals 14 residues. The CDR3 loop is CASSPGWGRTEAFF. The CDR3, as DNA: TGTGCCAGCAGCCCTGGGTGGGGTAGGACTGAAGCTTTCTTT.

The chain uses TRBV6-4 and TRBJ2-7, with D possibly TRBD2 on 5 matching bases. Germline assignment: CDR1 MRHNA and CDR2 SNTAGT. Trimming left V 3 bases short and J 0 bases short, with 9 bases between. CDR3 length equals 14 residues. CDR3: CASSELGSSYEQYF. In nucleotides, the CDR3 is TGTGCCAGCAGTGAATTAGGGAGCTCCTACGAGCAGTACTTC.

This sequence joins TRBV28 and TRBJ2-7; 9 positions agree with TRBD2. CDR3 size: 18 residues. The germline V gene has CDR1 MDHEN and CDR2 SYDVKM. The V gene end was trimmed by 5 bases and the J gene end by 3 bases; junction bases not matched to a gene: 17. CDR3 nucleotide sequence: TGTGCCAGCAGTCCCCACTCTTGGGGTAGCGGGAGTAACTACGAGCAGTACTTC. It yields the protein CASSPHSWGSGSNYEQYF.

A few counts support this clone. The J gene is TRBJ1-3, the V gene TRBV18; possibly TRBD1 for D (5 bases). Trimming took 3 bases from V and 0 from J, leaving 18 bases between them. Per the germline V gene, CDR1 is KGHSH and CDR2 is LQKENI. This CDR3 comprises 18 residues. The DNA of the CDR3 is TGTGCCAGCTCACCCCGGGACTCAAGGTTCGACTCTGGAAACACCATATATTTT. This gives the protein CASSPRDSRFDSGNTIYF.

This clone was seen a single time. The genes are TRBV30 and TRBJ1-4; possible D gene TRBD1, 6 bases. V lost 4 bases and J 0 bases, leaving 9 bases between the germline ends. This CDR3 has 14 amino acids. The germline gives CDR1 GTSNPN, CDR2 SVGIG (reference sequence). In nucleotides, the CDR3 is TGTGCCTGGACCCCAGGGGCAACTAATGAAAAACTGTTTTTT. Its protein product is CAWTPGATNEKLFF. Full variable domain (missing parts from reference TRBV30 and TRBJ1-4): SQTIHQWPATLVQPVGSPLSLECTVEGTSNPNLYWYRQAAGRGLQLLFYSVGIGQISSEVPQNLSASRPQDRQFILSSKKLLLSDSGFYLCAWTPGATNEKLFFGSGTQLSVL.

This sequence joins TRBV4-3 and TRBJ2-7, with unresolved D. Germline V CDR1 and CDR2: LGHNA, YSLEER. The CDR3 contains 14 residues. The V end was cut by 0 bases, the J end by 2 bases, with 8 bases between. DNA of the CDR3: TGCGCCAGCAGCCAAGAGGCGGAAACCTACGAGCAGTACTTC. It codes for CASSQEAETYEQYF.

The chain uses TRBV28 and TRBJ1-5; TRBD1 agrees at 7 bases. CDR3 length: 15 residues. The V gene's germline CDR1 is MDHEN and CDR2 SYDVKM. Trimming at V came to 3 bases and at J to 6 bases, leaving 8 bases not matched to a gene. The CDR3 sequence is CASSFGTGVSQPQHF. DNA of the CDR3: TGTGCCAGCAGTTTCGGAACAGGGGTCTCTCAGCCCCAGCATTTT.

V gene TRBV28 combines with J gene TRBJ2-7, with TRBD2 as a possible D gene (6 bases). Trimming left V 4 bases short and J 1 base short, with 11 bases between. CDR3 size: 14 residues. Per the germline V gene, CDR1 is MDHEN and CDR2 is SYDVKM. The CDR3 protein is CASSSPGLSYEQYF. DNA of the CDR3: TGTGCCAGCAGTTCTCCGGGACTTTCCTACGAGCAGTACTTC.

The chain has TRBV20-1 and TRBJ1-2, with 7 nucleotides matching TRBD1. This CDR3 spans 11 amino acids. J was trimmed by 8 bases and V by 6 bases; bases with no gene match: 6. Per the germline V gene, CDR1 is DFQATT and CDR2 is SNEGSKA (reference sequence). Here the CDR3 DNA reads TGCAGTGCCGCGACAGGGACAGGCTACACCTTC. As protein: CSAATGTGYTF.

This clone is a singleton in its sample. V gene TRBV15 combines with J gene TRBJ2-3, with no clear D. Looked up from germline, CDR1 is LNHNV and CDR2 is YYDKDF (reference sequence). The CDR3 runs to 17 residues. Trimming stripped 0 bases from V and 1 base from J, with 14 bases between. CDR3 coding DNA: TGTGCCACCAGCAGAGATCGAAAGCGCTTACGCACAGATACGCAGTATTTT. This sequence encodes CATSRDRKRLRTDTQYF.

The sample holds one count of this clone. The chain is built from TRBV19 and TRBJ1-1; 7 bases match TRBD1. Germline V CDR1 and CDR2: LNHDA, SQIVND (reference sequence). CDR3 length: 14 amino acids. The V gene end was trimmed by 3 bases and the J gene end by 1 base; junction bases not matched to a gene: 2. The CDR3: CASSIPGGNTEAFF. CDR3 in DNA: TGTGCCAGTAGTATTCCAGGGGGGAACACTGAAGCTTTCTTT.

The chain is built from TRBV7-2 and TRBJ1-2; possible D gene TRBD1, 6 bases. Trimming cost V 2 bases and J 2 bases, with 9 bases left between them. Per the germline V gene, CDR1 is SGHTA and CDR2 is FQGNSA. The CDR3 spans 14 residues. CDR3 residues: CASSLHRENYGYTF. CDR3 coding DNA: TGTGCCAGCAGCTTACACAGGGAGAACTATGGCTACACCTTC.

This chain links TRBV6-1 with TRBJ2-7; the D gene is possibly TRBD2 (6 bases). From germline, CDR1 is MNHNS and CDR2 SASEGT. The CDR3 covers 11 residues. V dropped 3 bases and J dropped 11 bases, with 11 bases sitting between them. In DNA, the CDR3 is TGTGCCAGCAGTGAGGGGGACTTAAAGTACTTC. This sequence encodes CASSEGDLKYF.

This rearrangement joins TRBV18 to TRBJ2-3; 8 nucleotides agree with TRBD2. V was clipped by 3 bases and J by 3 bases; unmatched bases: 5. The V gene's germline CDR1 is KGHSH and CDR2 LQKENI. The CDR3 is made up of 15 amino acids. The CDR3 nucleotides are TGTGCCAGCTCACCCGGGAGGGCCGGGACAGATACGCAGTATTTT. Translated: CASSPGRAGTDTQYF.

The J gene is TRBJ1-2, the V gene TRBV19; D is uncertain. In germline, CDR1 is LNHDA, CDR2 SQIVND (reference sequence). This CDR3 has 14 amino acids. V was trimmed by 5 bases and J by 8 bases, leaving 18 bases between them. The CDR3 loop is CASSLLLAEGGYTF. In DNA form, the CDR3 reads TGTGCCAGTAGTTTGTTACTGGCCGAGGGCGGCTACACCTTC. Full variable domain (remainder filled in from reference TRBV19 and TRBJ1-2): DGGITQSPKYLFRKEGQNVTLSCEQNLNHDAMYWYRQDPGQGLRLIYYSQIVNDFQKGDIAEGYSVSREKKESFPLTVTSAQKNPTAFYLCASSLLLAEGGYTFGSGTRLTVV.

The rearrangement uses TRBV30 and TRBJ1-1; D is unresolved. With 0 bases removed from V and 7 bases from J, the gap between germline ends came to 9 bases. From germline, CDR1 is GTSNPN and CDR2 SVGIG (reference sequence). The CDR3 is 12 residues long. Written as DNA, the CDR3 is TGTGCCTGGAGTGTGTTGGAATATGAAGCTTTCTTT. Its protein product is CAWSVLEYEAFF.

The chain recombines TRBV14 with TRBJ2-2; 8 bases agree with TRBD1. CDR1 and CDR2 (germline): SGHDN, FVKESK. V lost 6 bases to trimming and J lost 7 bases; unmatched junction nucleotides: 7. The CDR3 loop spans 14 amino acids. The CDR3 coding sequence is TGTGCCAGCAGTGGCAGACAGGGGATCGGGGAGCTGTTTTTT. It yields the protein CASSGRQGIGELFF.